A single sample is the source of the 13 T cell receptor beta chains below, sequenced in a study of blood T cells in healthy people across ages. A J-beta primer mix and a sample-barcoded 5' primer were used in a second PCR of roughly 7 to 12 cycles. MiXCR, applied by TCRdb to the 5' RACE reads, yields one record per CDR3 protein. The repertoire holds about 1,500,000 distinct CDR3 sequences, 28% seen once, with less than 9.5% in the top ten. The sequenced sample consisted of blood. These receptors all stem from a woman aged 25-40 years in good health.

As concerns this clonotype: A read error is possible here, since a much larger clone lies one base away. The chain combines TRBV3-1 with TRBJ2-4; D is perhaps TRBD1 or TRBD2 (6 bases each). CDR3 length: 15 amino acids. Germline CDR1 is LGHDT and CDR2 is YNNKEL (reference sequence). Trimming removed 4 bases at V and 8 bases at J, with 18 bases between. CDR3 loop: CASSLQGGMEYIQYF. CDR3 DNA: TGTGCCAGCAGCCTCCAAGGGGGGATGGAATACATTCAGTACTTC.

V gene TRBV2 combines with J gene TRBJ1-4; no definite D call. The germline V gene has CDR1 SNHLY and CDR2 FYNNEI. The CDR3 sequence is 12 residues long. The germline V and J ends were trimmed by 3 bases and 16 bases, with 15 bases remaining between them. In DNA form, the CDR3 reads TGTGCCAGCAGTGATGGCGGGGATACGCAGTTTTTT. Encoded protein: CASSDGGDTQFF.

V usage is TRBV9 and J usage is TRBJ2-4; 9 bases align to TRBD1. The closer fit of TRBJ2-7 to the DNA end suggests the J call may be wrong. The CDR3 covers 15 residues. Germline CDR1 is SGDLS and CDR2 is YYNGEE. CDR3 region: CASSVGWDRVYEQYF. The CDR3 coding sequence is TGTGCCAGCAGCGTAGGTTGGGACAGGGTCTACGAGCAGTACTTC.

This clonotype has more than one count but fewer than ten. The chain is built from TRBV4-2 and TRBJ1-5, with 8 bases fitting TRBD1. This CDR3 contains 15 residues. Germline V gene sequence: CDR1 LGHNA, CDR2 YNFKEQ. V lost 4 bases to trimming and J lost 5 bases; unmatched junction nucleotides: 7. The CDR3 bases are TGTGCCAGCAGCCCAACAGGGGGAGTCGATCAGCCCCAGCATTTT. Protein product: CASSPTGGVDQPQHF.

J is TRBJ2-7 and V is TRBV7-9; D is perhaps TRBD1 or TRBD2 (5 bases each). The V and J ends lost 5 bases and 2 bases respectively, with 16 bases between them. The CDR3 loop spans 15 amino acids. Germline V gene sequence: CDR1 SEHNR, CDR2 FQNEAQ (reference sequence). The CDR3 DNA reads TGTGCCAGCAGCGTCACCGGGACGGCAACCTACGAGCAGTACTTC. Protein: CASSVTGTATYEQYF.

Regarding this clonotype: One junction end does not reproduce the germline sequence, and a read error may be involved. This chain joins TRBV4-1 and TRBJ1-4; D is possibly TRBD1 (6 bases). The CDR3 is 17 residues long. The germline V gene has CDR1 MGHRA and CDR2 YSYEKL. The CDR3 sequence is CASSQVISGAANKKLFF. The CDR3 DNA sequence: TGCGCCAGCAGCCAAGTTATATCAGGGGCAGCTAATAAAAAACTGTTTTTT.

The rearrangement links TRBV20-1 to TRBJ2-1, with TRBD2 matching over 7 bases. The end of the DNA is better explained by TRBJ2-7, so the J call may be wrong. The CDR3 is 12 amino acids. CDR1 is DFQATT, CDR2 SNEGSKA, per germline (reference sequence). The CDR3: CSAYGTKNEQYF. The CDR3 nucleotides are TGCAGTGCTTACGGGACTAAAAATGAGCAGTACTTC.

This clonotype was found many times. This chain connects TRBV12-3 or TRBV12-4 to TRBJ2-7; perhaps TRBD1 as D (6 bases). Deletions cut 8 bases from V and 3 bases from J, with 17 bases between. This CDR3 has 14 residues. DNA for the CDR3: TGTGCCAGCGGTCAAGGACAGTCCTTCTACGAGCAGTACTTC. Protein product: CASGQGQSFYEQYF.

CDR3 residues: CASNRDFQETQYF. The CDR3 DNA is TGTGCCAGCAACCGGGACTTCCAAGAGACCCAGTACTTC. The chain combines TRBV6-2 or TRBV6-3 with TRBJ2-5; D is possibly TRBD2 (6 bases). The CDR3 spans 13 residues. With 7 bases removed from V and 1 base from J, the gap between germline ends came to 10 bases. Germline CDR1 reads MNHEY; CDR2 reads SVGEGT.

The chain's CDR3 is CASSTGGMNTEAFF. In DNA, the CDR3 is TGTGCCAGCAGCACAGGGGGTATGAACACTGAAGCTTTCTTT. This rearrangement joins TRBV7-9 to TRBJ1-1, with TRBD1 matching 8 bases. The J segment lost 0 bases and the V segment lost 5 bases, leaving 2 bases of the junction unmatched. In germline, CDR1 is SEHNR, CDR2 FQNEAQ (reference sequence). The CDR3 runs to 14 residues.

The gene calls are TRBV4-3 and TRBJ1-4, with D hard to call. CDR1 and CDR2 from the germline V gene are LGHNA and YSLEER. CDR3 length equals 15 residues. Trimming left V 4 bases short and J 6 bases short, with 15 bases between. The chain's CDR3 is CASSRERGDHEKLFF. In DNA, the CDR3 is TGCGCCAGCAGCCGAGAACGGGGAGACCATGAAAAACTGTTTTTT.

In this sample, this clonotype turned up many times. The J gene is TRBJ2-1, the V gene TRBV6-5; 7 bases agree with TRBD2. Germline CDR1 reads MNHEY; CDR2 reads SVGAGI. The CDR3 is made up of 12 amino acids. J gave up 9 bases and V 8 bases, and 7 bases lay outside the gene matches. The CDR3 bases are TGTGCCAGCGGCCGACTAGCCCTTGAGCAGTTCTTC. Amino acid sequence: CASGRLALEQFF.

A word on this clonotype: Its ends do not fully match the called genes, so a read error is possible. The rearrangement uses TRBV4-3 and TRBJ2-5, with TRBD1 identical over 12 bases. Germline assignment: CDR1 LGHNA and CDR2 YSLEER. The length of the CDR3 is 16 residues. CDR3 sequence: CTSSPGTGGRGETQYF. CDR3 bases: TGCACCAGCAGCCCGGGGACAGGGGGCAGAGGAGAGACCCAGTACTTC.